This T cell receptor beta chain was documented in a study of blood T cell repertoires in COVID-19. In the original workflow: Amplification of reference gene primers provided the estimated nucleated cell counts. Assay used: immunoSEQ multiplex PCR; TCRdb lists only in-frame clones, some missing. V, J and clone size derive from that table, while D and trimming were established from the DNA sequence. The table has 240,000 or so clones, roughly 80% seen once. The material sequenced was peripheral blood. This receptor was identified in a woman older than 75 with acute or convalescent COVID-19.

The chain's CDR3 is CASSLIAGPSMGQYF. In DNA form, the CDR3 reads TGTGCCAGCAGCCTAATAGCGGGGCCCTCAATGGGGCAGTATTTT. J is TRBJ2-3 and V is TRBV7-6; 8 nucleotides line up with TRBD2. Trimming cost V 5 bases and J 11 bases; bases outside gene matches: 15. The CDR3 extends over 15 amino acids. Germline CDR1 is SGHVS and CDR2 is FNYEAQ.